A single sample gave rise to the 29 T cell receptor beta chains below, sequenced in a study of cytomegalovirus exposure and HLA in healthy donors. It was with 60 Vbeta and 13 Jbeta primers that the PCR ran. Profiled with immunoSEQ multiplex PCR; TCRdb holds only in-frame clones, not every one. This table holds around 91,000 clones, roughly 83% found once. Sequences were obtained from PBMCs. These receptors were collected from a man aged 18 to 30 in good health and CMV-seronegative.

V and J are TRBV9 and TRBJ2-2; D might be TRBD2 (6 bases). The CDR3 consists of 15 residues. Germline V CDR1 and CDR2: SGDLS, YYNGEE. Deletions cut 0 bases from V and 1 base from J, with 7 bases between. The chain's CDR3 is CASSVVAVNTGELFF. CDR3 DNA sequence: TGTGCCAGCAGCGTAGTAGCGGTGAACACCGGGGAGCTGTTTTTT.

The V and J genes are TRBV4-3 and TRBJ1-4; 8 bases map to TRBD1. V was clipped by 0 bases and J by 11 bases; unmatched bases: 8. CDR3 length: 15 residues. CDR1 and CDR2 from the germline V gene are LGHNA and YSLEER. The CDR3: CASSQDMGTGGKLFF. The CDR3 coding sequence is TGCGCCAGCAGCCAAGATATGGGGACAGGAGGGAAACTGTTTTTT.

The genes are TRBV11-2 and TRBJ2-7, with 10 bases identical to TRBD1. Germline V gene data show CDR1 as SGHAT and CDR2 as FQNNGV. The CDR3 has 15 residues. V shed 5 bases, J shed 9 bases, and the junction held 13 bases outside the gene matches. CDR3 in DNA: TGTGCCAGCAGCCCTTGGGGGACAGGGGTAGTCGGGCAGTACTTC. Protein: CASSPWGTGVVGQYF. Full variable domain (outside the CDR3, taken from reference TRBV11-2 and TRBJ2-7): EAGVAQSPRYKIIEKRQSVAFWCNPISGHATLYWYQQILGQGPKLLIQFQNNGVVDDSQLPKDRFSAERLKGVDSTLKIQPAKLEDSAVYLCASSPWGTGVVGQYFGPGTRLTVT.

This clone appeared once. The chain carries TRBV4-1 and TRBJ2-3, with TRBD2 matching 7 bases. CDR1 and CDR2 (germline): MGHRA, YSYEKL. The length of the CDR3 is 13 residues. V trimming: 0 bases; J trimming: 9 bases; junction bases outside the gene matches: 3. The CDR3, as DNA: TGCGCCAGCAGCCAAGAGGGAGGGGCGACGCAGTATTTT. Amino acid sequence: CASSQEGGATQYF.

This clone occurred a few times. This sequence joins TRBV6-5 and TRBJ2-7, with TRBD2 matching 10 bases. V lost 4 bases, J lost 5 bases, and 11 bases stayed unmatched. In germline, CDR1 is MNHEY, CDR2 SVGAGI. The CDR3 extends over 16 amino acids. Here the CDR3 DNA reads TGTGCCAGCAGTTTAGTTCGCCTAGCGGGAGTCCACGAGCAGTACTTC. The encoded protein is CASSLVRLAGVHEQYF.

CDR3 nucleotide sequence: TGCAGCGTTGGTGGGTGGGGGACTGCGAGAAGGGAGCAGTACTTC. Protein product: CSVGGWGTARREQYF. The chain combines TRBV29-1 with TRBJ2-7; maybe TRBD2 (6 bases). The CDR3 runs to 15 residues. The V and J ends lost 4 bases and 7 bases respectively, with 23 bases between them. Germline lookup yields CDR1 SQVTM and CDR2 ANQGSEA.

The V and J genes are TRBV5-6 and TRBJ1-2; tentatively, D is TRBD1 (5 bases). Trimming pared 3 bases from V and 4 bases from J, leaving 10 bases between. The CDR3 has 13 amino acids. Germline V gene lookup returns CDR1 SGHDT and CDR2 YYEEEE. The DNA of the CDR3 is TGTGCCAGCAGCTCCAGGGAGGGCTATGGCTACACCTTC. This codes for CASSSREGYGYTF.

This clone was seen a handful of times. The chain is built from TRBV7-2 and TRBJ1-4; 10 bases are a match to TRBD1. The germline V gene encodes CDR1 SGHTA and CDR2 FQGNSA. V lost 8 bases and J lost 7; bases outside the gene matches: 7. The CDR3 runs to 14 residues. The CDR3, as DNA: TGTGCCAGCGGGCGACAGGGGGCTTTTGAAAAACTGTTTTTT. This codes for CASGRQGAFEKLFF.

The chain couples TRBV29-1 to TRBJ1-3; D gene uncertain. Germline lookup yields CDR1 SQVTM and CDR2 ANQGSEA. Trimming stripped 7 bases from V and 4 bases from J, with 8 bases between. This CDR3 region has 11 residues. The CDR3 bases are TGCAGCGGGGTGACAGGAAACACCATATATTTT. Protein sequence: CSGVTGNTIYF.

This clone appeared a few times. The gene calls are TRBV4-1 and TRBJ1-2; D call uncertain. This CDR3 comprises 15 residues. The germline V and J ends were trimmed by 0 bases and 4 bases, with 12 bases remaining between them. The germline gives CDR1 MGHRA, CDR2 YSYEKL. For the CDR3, the DNA is TGCGCCAGCAGCCAAGATACGGGGAACCCCTATGGCTACACCTTC. Protein sequence: CASSQDTGNPYGYTF.

This chain connects TRBV29-1 to TRBJ1-2; D is perhaps TRBD1 (6 bases). The CDR3 contains 12 residues. Trimming removed 6 bases at V and 3 bases at J, with 11 bases between. Germline CDR1 SQVTM, CDR2 ANQGSEA. The DNA of the CDR3 is TGCAGCGTCGTCCCAGGGGACTATGGCTACACCTTC. Protein product: CSVVPGDYGYTF.

This clone was found a few times. This sequence joins TRBV5-1 and TRBJ2-1; 7 nucleotides line up with TRBD1. CDR3 length: 15 amino acids. Germline loops: CDR1 SGHRS, CDR2 YFSETQ. The J segment lost 6 bases and the V segment lost 1 base, leaving 7 bases of the junction unmatched. This chain's CDR3 is CASSLRTGKGNEQFF. DNA of the CDR3: TGCGCCAGCAGCTTGAGGACAGGTAAAGGCAATGAGCAGTTCTTC.

This clone was counted a few times. The chain uses TRBV10-2 and TRBJ2-6; TRBD1 agrees at 8 bases. CDR1 is WSHSY, CDR2 SAAADI, per germline. With V trimmed by 7 bases and J by 4 bases, 12 bases remained unmatched. The CDR3 spans 17 residues. Written as DNA, the CDR3 is TGCGCCAGCAAAGGGACAGGCGAGAAGGGAGGGGCCAACGTCCTGACTTTC. Protein product: CASKGTGEKGGANVLTF.

The chain uses TRBV9 and TRBJ2-1; 7 bases are a match to TRBD2. V lost 4 bases and J lost 10; bases outside the gene matches: 14. Germline V gene data show CDR1 as SGDLS and CDR2 as YYNGEE. The CDR3 runs 15 residues. As DNA, the CDR3 is TGTGCCAGCAGCCCACTAACGGGAGGCCTCTTAGAGCAGTTCTTC. This codes for CASSPLTGGLLEQFF.

The genes are TRBV7-2 and TRBJ2-1; 15 positions agree with TRBD2. CDR3 length: 16 amino acids. Germline CDR1 and CDR2: SGHTA and FQGNSA. V trimming: 5 bases; J trimming: 10 bases; junction bases outside the gene matches: 9. The CDR3 protein is CASSLGTSGRRKEQFF. CDR3 DNA sequence: TGTGCCAGCAGCCTCGGGACTAGCGGGAGGCGGAAGGAGCAGTTCTTC.

The chain couples TRBV2 to TRBJ2-1, with 8 bases matching TRBD2. After removal of 7 bases from V and 8 bases from J, the junction contained 13 bases not matched to a gene. Germline-derived CDR1 and CDR2 are SNHLY and FYNNEI. The CDR3 extends over 15 amino acids. The CDR3 DNA sequence: TGTGCCAGCACCAAGGGTAGCCCGGGAGGGGATGAGCAGTTCTTC. Residues: CASTKGSPGGDEQFF.

The CDR3 region has the DNA TGTGCCAGCAGCCCGAGCGGGAGGGCCGACGGGGAGCTGTTTTTT. This sequence encodes CASSPSGRADGELFF. The V gene is TRBV11-3, the J gene TRBJ2-2; 10 bases align to TRBD2. The CDR3 contains 15 residues. Trimming removed 5 bases from V and 7 bases from J; junction bases left unmatched: 7. Germline V CDR1 and CDR2: SGHNT, YENEEA.

The chain couples TRBV27 to TRBJ2-6, with a weak D call TRBD1 (5 bases). The CDR3 loop spans 14 amino acids. Trimming left V 6 bases short and J 6 bases short, with 12 bases between. The germline CDR1 and CDR2 sequences are MNHEY and SMNVEV (reference sequence). DNA for the CDR3: TGTGCCAGCAGAGGGGCAGTCGAGGCCAACGTCCTGACTTTC. Translated, it gives CASRGAVEANVLTF.

This chain links TRBV6-5 with TRBJ2-7; no definite D call. Per germline, CDR1 MNHEY and CDR2 SVGAGI. The CDR3 contains 14 residues. The ends were cut back, 4 bases at V and 3 bases at J, with 13 bases in the middle. The CDR3: CASSSSVPGYEQYF. In DNA, the CDR3 is TGTGCCAGCAGTTCCTCAGTTCCCGGCTACGAGCAGTACTTC.

V and J are TRBV7-2 and TRBJ2-2; D possibly corresponds to TRBD1 (6 bases). This CDR3 contains 14 residues. Germline assignment: CDR1 SGHTA and CDR2 FQGNSA. Trimming removed 0 bases at V and 4 bases at J, with 6 bases between. The CDR3 is CASSLARGTGELFF. The CDR3 DNA is TGTGCCAGCAGCTTAGCCAGGGGCACCGGGGAGCTGTTTTTT.

The rearrangement uses TRBV18 and TRBJ2-5; possibly TRBD2 for D (5 bases). CDR1 is KGHSH, CDR2 LQKENI, per germline. V dropped 3 bases and J dropped 4 bases, with 12 bases sitting between them. The CDR3 is made up of 14 amino acids. The CDR3 region is CASSPTGSAETQYF. The CDR3 DNA sequence: TGTGCCAGCTCACCCACGGGGAGTGCAGAGACCCAGTACTTC.

V gene TRBV5-1 combines with J gene TRBJ2-7; 7 bases align to TRBD1. The CDR3 totals 12 residues. The germline V gene encodes CDR1 SGHRS and CDR2 YFSETQ. V trimming: 4 bases; J trimming: 3 bases; junction bases outside the gene matches: 1. CDR3 in amino acids: CASSRDSYEQYF. The CDR3 DNA is TGCGCCAGCAGCCGGGACAGCTACGAGCAGTACTTC.

The chain recombines TRBV29-1 with TRBJ2-5; TRBD2 might be the D (5 bases). V was cut by 3 bases and J by 5 bases, with 16 bases left in between. CDR1 is SQVTM and CDR2 is ANQGSEA in the germline V gene. The CDR3 has 14 residues. The CDR3 bases are TGCAGCGTTGATTCTGGAGGTGGTCCGGAGACCCAGTACTTC. Translated, it gives CSVDSGGGPETQYF.

V is TRBV30 and J is TRBJ1-6; D unclear. Germline CDR1 GTSNPN, CDR2 SVGIG (reference sequence). CDR3 length equals 12 residues. Trimming took 7 bases from V and 10 from J, leaving 14 bases between them. The CDR3 region has the DNA TGTGCCTTGTGCGTCGGTTGGTCACCCCTCCACTTT. Protein: CALCVGWSPLHF.

V is TRBV27 and J is TRBJ1-1; D not certain. The length of the CDR3 is 14 residues. V was trimmed by 1 base and J by 6 bases, leaving 12 bases between them. From germline, CDR1 is MNHEY and CDR2 SMNVEV (reference sequence). The CDR3 loop reads CASSLFTGLAEAFF. CDR3 DNA sequence: TGTGCCAGCAGTTTATTTACCGGGTTGGCTGAAGCTTTCTTT.

This clone has just one count. The V gene is TRBV5-6, the J gene TRBJ1-2; 8 bases align to TRBD1. Germline loops: CDR1 SGHDT, CDR2 YYEEEE. The CDR3 spans 13 residues. With 6 bases clipped from V and 8 bases from J, the junction kept 9 bases outside the gene matches. CDR3 protein: CASTPDRDGGYTF. The DNA for the CDR3 is TGTGCCAGCACCCCGGACAGGGACGGCGGCTACACCTTC.

J is TRBJ2-1 and V is TRBV13, with TRBD2 identical over 11 bases. Germline V gene data show CDR1 as PRHDT and CDR2 as FYEKMQ (reference sequence). This CDR3 has 17 residues. Losses at the gene ends were 5 bases for V and 5 bases for J; bases not matched to a gene: 11. The CDR3 nucleotides are TGTGCCAGCAGCCCGGGGGGTAGCGGGAGGGCCAACAATGAGCAGTTCTTC. Translated, it gives CASSPGGSGRANNEQFF.

This sequence joins TRBV5-6 and TRBJ2-5; no clear D gene. The CDR3 runs 15 residues. Trimming shortened V by 3 bases and J by 2 bases, and 14 bases separated the two germline ends. The germline V gene encodes CDR1 SGHDT and CDR2 YYEEEE. CDR3 nucleotides: TGTGCCAGCAGCTACGCCCTGAGGAGACAAGAGACCCAGTACTTC. Translated, it gives CASSYALRRQETQYF.

This rearrangement joins TRBV30 to TRBJ2-3; a weak D match, TRBD1 (6 bases). Trimming stripped 4 bases from V and 0 bases from J, with 14 bases between. Germline V gives CDR1 GTSNPN, CDR2 SVGIG (reference sequence). The CDR3 is 15 amino acids. CDR3 loop: CAWNLDRISTDTQYF. In nucleotides, the CDR3 is TGTGCCTGGAACTTAGACAGGATCAGCACAGATACGCAGTATTTT.